This T cell receptor beta chain came from a study of shared clonotypes between healthy human individuals. Libraries were prepared by immunoSEQ multiplex PCR; TCRdb keeps only in-frame clonotypes and omits some of them. This sample yields about 700,000 clones, of which roughly nine tenths are seen a single time; approximately 22% belongs to the top ten. Germline V gene data show CDR1 as SGHNT and CDR2 as YYREEE (reference sequence). V was shortened by 1 base and J by 5 bases, with 16 bases between the two germline ends. This CDR3 contains 15 residues. As defined, naive CD8 cells were CD45RO-negative and positively selected for CCR7, with terminally differentiated effector memory CD45RA+ cells excluded.

The specimen was naive CD8+ T cells sorted from blood. The gene calls are TRBV5-4 and TRBJ2-7; a weak D match, TRBD2 (6 bases). This sequence originates from a man aged 25-40 years in good health. The CDR3 DNA sequence: TGTGCCAGCAGCTTGATGGTAGCGGACATCCACGAGCAGTACTTC. This gives the protein CASSLMVADIHEQYF.